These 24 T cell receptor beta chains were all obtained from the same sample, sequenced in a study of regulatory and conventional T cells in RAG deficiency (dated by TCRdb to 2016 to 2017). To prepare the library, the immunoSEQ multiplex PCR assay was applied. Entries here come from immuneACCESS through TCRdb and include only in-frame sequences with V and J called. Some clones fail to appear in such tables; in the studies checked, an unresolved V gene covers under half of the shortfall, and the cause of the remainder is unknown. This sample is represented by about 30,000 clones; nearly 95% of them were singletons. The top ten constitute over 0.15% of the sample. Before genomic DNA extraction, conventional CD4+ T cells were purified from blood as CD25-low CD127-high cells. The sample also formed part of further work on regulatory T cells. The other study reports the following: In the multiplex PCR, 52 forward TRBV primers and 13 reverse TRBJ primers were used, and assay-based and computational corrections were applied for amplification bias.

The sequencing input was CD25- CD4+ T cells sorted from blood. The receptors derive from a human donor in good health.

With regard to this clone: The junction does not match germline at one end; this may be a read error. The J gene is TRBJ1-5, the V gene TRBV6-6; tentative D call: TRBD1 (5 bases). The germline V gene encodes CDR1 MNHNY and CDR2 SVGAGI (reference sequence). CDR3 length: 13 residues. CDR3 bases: TGTGCCAGCAGTCAGGGTAGCTATCAGCCCCAGCATTTT. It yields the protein CASSQGSYQPQHF.

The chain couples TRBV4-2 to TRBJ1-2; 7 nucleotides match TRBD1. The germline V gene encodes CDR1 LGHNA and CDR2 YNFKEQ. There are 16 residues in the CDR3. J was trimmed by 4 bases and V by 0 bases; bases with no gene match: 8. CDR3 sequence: CASSQDTPGQTYGYTF. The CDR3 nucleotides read TGTGCCAGCAGCCAAGATACGCCGGGACAGACCTATGGCTACACCTTC.

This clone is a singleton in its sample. The CDR3 protein is CASSSGQRSMNTEAFF. In DNA form, the CDR3 reads TGCGCCAGCAGCTCAGGACAGAGGAGTATGAACACTGAAGCTTTCTTT. This sequence joins TRBV5-1 and TRBJ1-1, with a weak D call TRBD1 (6 bases). Germline values: CDR1 SGHRS, CDR2 YFSETQ. V gave up 3 bases and J gave up 0 bases, with 15 bases separating them. This CDR3 is built from 16 residues.

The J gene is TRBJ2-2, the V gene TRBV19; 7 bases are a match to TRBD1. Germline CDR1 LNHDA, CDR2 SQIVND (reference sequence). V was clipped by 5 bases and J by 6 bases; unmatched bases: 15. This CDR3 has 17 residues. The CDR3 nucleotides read TGTGCCAGTAGTCACTCTCGTGGGGGACAGTTAGCCGGGGAGCTGTTTTTT. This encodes CASSHSRGGQLAGELFF.

The CDR3 region has the DNA TGTGCCAGCTCACCAGGGCTAGCAGGGGCGAAAGAGACCCAGTACTTC. This sequence encodes CASSPGLAGAKETQYF. The chain couples TRBV18 to TRBJ2-5; maybe TRBD1 (6 bases). Germline CDR1 and CDR2: KGHSH and LQKENI. V was cut by 2 bases and J by 3 bases, with 16 bases left in between. The CDR3 totals 16 residues.

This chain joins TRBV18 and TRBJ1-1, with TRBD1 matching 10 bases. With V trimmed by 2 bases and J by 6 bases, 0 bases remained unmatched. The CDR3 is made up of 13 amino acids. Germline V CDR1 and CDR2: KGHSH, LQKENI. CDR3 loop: CASSPGTGAEAFF. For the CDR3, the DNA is TGTGCCAGCTCACCAGGGACAGGGGCTGAAGCTTTCTTT.

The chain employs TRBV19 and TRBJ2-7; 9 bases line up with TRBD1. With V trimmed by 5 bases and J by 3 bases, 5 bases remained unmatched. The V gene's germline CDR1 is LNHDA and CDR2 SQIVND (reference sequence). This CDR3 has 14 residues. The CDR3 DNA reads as TGTGCCAGTAGTGTCTCGGGACAGGGCTACGAGCAGTACTTC. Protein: CASSVSGQGYEQYF.

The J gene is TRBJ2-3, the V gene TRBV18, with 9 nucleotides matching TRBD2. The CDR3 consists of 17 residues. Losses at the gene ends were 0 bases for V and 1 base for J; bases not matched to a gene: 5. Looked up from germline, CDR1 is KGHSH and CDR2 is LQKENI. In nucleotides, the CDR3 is TGTGCCAGCTCACCACCGGGAGCGGGGGGCCGCACAGATACGCAGTATTTT. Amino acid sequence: CASSPPGAGGRTDTQYF.

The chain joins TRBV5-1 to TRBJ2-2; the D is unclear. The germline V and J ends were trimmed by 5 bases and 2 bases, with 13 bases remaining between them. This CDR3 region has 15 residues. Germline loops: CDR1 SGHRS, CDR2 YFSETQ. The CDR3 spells CASRETLLNTGELFF. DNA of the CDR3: TGCGCCAGCAGGGAGACCCTTCTCAACACCGGGGAGCTGTTTTTT.

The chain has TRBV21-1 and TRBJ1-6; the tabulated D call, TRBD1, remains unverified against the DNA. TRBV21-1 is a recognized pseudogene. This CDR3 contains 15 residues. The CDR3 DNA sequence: TGTGCCAGCAGCACCTCAGGGTGCCTTTGGTCACCCCTCCACTTT. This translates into CASSTSGCLWSPLHF.

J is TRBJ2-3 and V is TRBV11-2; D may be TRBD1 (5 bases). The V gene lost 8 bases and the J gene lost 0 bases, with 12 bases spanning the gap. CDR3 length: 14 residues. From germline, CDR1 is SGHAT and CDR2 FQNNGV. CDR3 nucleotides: TGTGCCAGCGGGGCGGCCTCTAGCACAGATACGCAGTATTTT. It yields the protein CASGAASSTDTQYF.

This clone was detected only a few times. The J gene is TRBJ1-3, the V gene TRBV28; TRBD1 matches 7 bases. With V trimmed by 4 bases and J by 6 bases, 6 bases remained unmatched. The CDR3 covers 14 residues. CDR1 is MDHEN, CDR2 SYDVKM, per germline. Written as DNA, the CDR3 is TGTGCCAGCAGTTCGACAGGGACGTTAAACACCATATATTTT. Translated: CASSSTGTLNTIYF.

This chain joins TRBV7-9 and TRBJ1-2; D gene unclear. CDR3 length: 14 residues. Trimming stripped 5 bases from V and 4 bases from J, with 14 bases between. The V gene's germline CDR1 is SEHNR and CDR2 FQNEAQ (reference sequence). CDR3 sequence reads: CASSLGGLGYGYTF. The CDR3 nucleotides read TGTGCCAGCAGCCTGGGCGGACTGGGCTATGGCTACACCTTC. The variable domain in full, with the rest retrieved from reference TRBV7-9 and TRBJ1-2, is DTGVSQNPRHKITKRGQNVTFRCDPISEHNRLYWYRQTLGQGPEFLTYFQNEAQLEKSRLLSDRFSAERPKGSFSTLEIQRTEQGDSAMYLCASSLGGLGYGYTFGSGTRLTVV.

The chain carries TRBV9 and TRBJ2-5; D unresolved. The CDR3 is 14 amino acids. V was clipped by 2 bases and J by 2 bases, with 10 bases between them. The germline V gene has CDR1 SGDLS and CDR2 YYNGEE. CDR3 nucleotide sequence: TGTGCCAGCAGCGTGAACACGCTTCAAGAGACCCAGTACTTC. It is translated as CASSVNTLQETQYF.

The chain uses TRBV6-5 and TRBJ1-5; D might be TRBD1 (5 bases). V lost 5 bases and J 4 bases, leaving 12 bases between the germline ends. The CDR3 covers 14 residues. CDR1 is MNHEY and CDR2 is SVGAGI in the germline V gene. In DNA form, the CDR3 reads TGTGCCAGCAGTACAGCAGGGTGGAATCAGCCCCAGCATTTT. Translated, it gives CASSTAGWNQPQHF.

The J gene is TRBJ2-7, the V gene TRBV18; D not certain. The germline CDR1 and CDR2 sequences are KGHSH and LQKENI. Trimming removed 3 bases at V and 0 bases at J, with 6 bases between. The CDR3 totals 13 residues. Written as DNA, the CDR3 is TGTGCCAGCTCACCGGGCAGCTCCTACGAGCAGTACTTC. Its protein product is CASSPGSSYEQYF. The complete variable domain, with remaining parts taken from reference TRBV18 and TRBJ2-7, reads NAGVMQNPRHLVRRRGQEARLRCSPMKGHSHVYWYRQLPEEGLKFMVYLQKENIIDESGMPKERFSAEFPKEGPSILRIQQVVRGDSAAYFCASSPGSSYEQYFGPGTRLTVT.

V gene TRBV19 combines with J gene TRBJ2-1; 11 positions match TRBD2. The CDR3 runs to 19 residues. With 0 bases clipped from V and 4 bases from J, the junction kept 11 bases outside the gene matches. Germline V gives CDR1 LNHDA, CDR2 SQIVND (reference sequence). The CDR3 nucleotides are TGTGCCAGTAGTATAGATGGGGGGCTAGCGGGGGGAGTTTACAATGAGCAGTTCTTC. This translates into CASSIDGGLAGGVYNEQFF. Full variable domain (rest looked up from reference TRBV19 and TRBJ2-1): DGGITQSPKYLFRKEGQNVTLSCEQNLNHDAMYWYRQDPGQGLRLIYYSQIVNDFQKGDIAEGYSVSREKKESFPLTVTSAQKNPTAFYLCASSIDGGLAGGVYNEQFFGPGTRLTVL.

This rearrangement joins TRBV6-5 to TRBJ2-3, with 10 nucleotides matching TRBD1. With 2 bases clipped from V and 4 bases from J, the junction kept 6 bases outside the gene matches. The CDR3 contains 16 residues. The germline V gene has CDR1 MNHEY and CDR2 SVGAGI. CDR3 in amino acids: CASSYGDRGGADTQYF. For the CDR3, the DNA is TGTGCCAGCAGTTACGGGGACAGGGGAGGGGCAGATACGCAGTATTTT.

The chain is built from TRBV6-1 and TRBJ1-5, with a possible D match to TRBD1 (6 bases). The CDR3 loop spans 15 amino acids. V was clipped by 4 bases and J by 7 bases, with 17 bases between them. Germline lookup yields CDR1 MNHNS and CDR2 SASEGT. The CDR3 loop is CASSGRVQGGQPQHF. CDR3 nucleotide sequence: TGTGCCAGCAGTGGAAGGGTACAGGGAGGGCAGCCCCAGCATTTT.

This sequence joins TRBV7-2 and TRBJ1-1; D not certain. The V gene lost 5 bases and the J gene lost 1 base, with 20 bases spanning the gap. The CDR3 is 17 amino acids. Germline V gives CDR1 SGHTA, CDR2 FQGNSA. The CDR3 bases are TGTGCCAGCAGCCTCCCGGCAGGCGAGAAATGGAACACTGAAGCTTTCTTT. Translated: CASSLPAGEKWNTEAFF.

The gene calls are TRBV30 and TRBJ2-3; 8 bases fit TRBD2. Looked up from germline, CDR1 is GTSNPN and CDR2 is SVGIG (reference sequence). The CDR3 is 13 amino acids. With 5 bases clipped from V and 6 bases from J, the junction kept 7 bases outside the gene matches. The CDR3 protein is CAWVAGPADTQYF. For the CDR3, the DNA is TGTGCCTGGGTAGCGGGGCCGGCGGATACGCAGTATTTT.

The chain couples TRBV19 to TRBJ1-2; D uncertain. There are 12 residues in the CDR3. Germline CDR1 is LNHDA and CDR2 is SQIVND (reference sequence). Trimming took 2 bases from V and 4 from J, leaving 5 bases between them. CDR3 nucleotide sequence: TGTGCCAGTAGTATACTAGGCTATGGCTACACCTTC. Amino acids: CASSILGYGYTF.

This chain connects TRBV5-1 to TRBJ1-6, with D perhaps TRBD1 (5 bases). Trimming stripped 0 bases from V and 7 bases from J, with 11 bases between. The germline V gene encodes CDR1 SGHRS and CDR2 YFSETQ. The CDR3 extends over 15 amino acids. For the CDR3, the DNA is TGCGCCAGCAGCTTGGCCCAGGGTGGGAATTCACCCCTCCACTTT. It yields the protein CASSLAQGGNSPLHF.

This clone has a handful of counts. The CDR3 DNA reads TGTGCCAGCAGTTACTCGCGGCGGGCTAATGAAAAACTGTTTTTT. This gives the protein CASSYSRRANEKLFF. The genes are TRBV6-5 and TRBJ1-4, with D hard to call. CDR1 is MNHEY, CDR2 SVGAGI, per germline. The CDR3 consists of 15 residues. With 0 bases removed from V and 3 bases from J, the gap between germline ends came to 8 bases.